This T cell receptor beta chain was sequenced during a study of blood T cell repertoires in COVID-19. Study overall: Acute-phase and convalescent COVID-19 samples originated in the United States, Italy and Spain. T cells, B-cell-depleted T cells, or PBMCs provided the cDNA or gDNA that served as material.

As handled by the study authors: For nucleated cells, counts were estimated from reference gene primer amplification. Repertoires were generated with immunoSEQ multiplex PCR, while TCRdb's copy carries only in-frame clones and drops some. The V and J calls and the clone size are those of that table, but D and trimming were determined from the DNA. Seen here are roughly 300,000 clones, just under 90% observed once, and the top ten hold 1.5% to 2%. Trimming took 2 bases from V and 16 from J, leaving 15 bases between them. Germline-derived CDR1 and CDR2 are MNHEY and SVGEGT. CDR3 length: 13 amino acids.

This clonotype was obtained from a woman in her 30s with COVID-19, enrolled during active disease. Sequencing was done on a sample of peripheral blood. The chain employs TRBV6-2 or TRBV6-3 and TRBJ1-6, with D unresolved. Here the CDR3 DNA reads TGTGCCAGCAGTTACCAACCGGGGAGCACGCTCCACTTT. Its protein product is CASSYQPGSTLHF.